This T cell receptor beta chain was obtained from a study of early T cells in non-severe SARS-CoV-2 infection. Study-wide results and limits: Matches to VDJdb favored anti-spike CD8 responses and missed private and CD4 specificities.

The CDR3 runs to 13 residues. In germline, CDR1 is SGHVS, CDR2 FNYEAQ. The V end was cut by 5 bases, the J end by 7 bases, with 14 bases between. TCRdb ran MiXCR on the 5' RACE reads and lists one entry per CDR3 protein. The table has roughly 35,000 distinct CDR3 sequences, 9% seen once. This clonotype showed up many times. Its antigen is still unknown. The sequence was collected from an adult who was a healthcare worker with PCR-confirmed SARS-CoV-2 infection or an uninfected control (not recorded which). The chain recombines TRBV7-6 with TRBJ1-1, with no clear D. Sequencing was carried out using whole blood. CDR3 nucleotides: TGTGCCAGCAGCCCACCCAGCGCGGGTGAAGCTTTCTTT. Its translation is CASSPPSAGEAFF.